The rows below give T cell receptor beta chains drawn from one sample of a study of blood T cells in healthy people across ages. TCRdb reanalysed the 5' RACE reads using MiXCR and keeps one entry per CDR3 protein. Among 750,000 to 1,000,000 distinct CDR3 sequences listed, approximately 32% were seen once. The data also belong to a second study, concerning T cells of mothers and their children.

Sequencing used blood. These receptors were obtained from a woman between 40 and 55 years old in good health. Each CDR3 is given with its conserved first and last residue. The D gene is left open where the match is weak. Clone size is stated in some rows and not others, as once, few, many or a class when expanded.

clone_size	v_call	j_call	d_call	cdr3_nt	cdr3_aa
few	TRBV18	TRBJ2-1	-	TGTGCCAGCTCATCCCAGTCTAGCTCCTACAATGAGCAGTTCTTC	CASSSQSSSYNEQFF
few	TRBV7-3	TRBJ2-1	-	TGTGCCAGCAGCTTCACTAGCTGGAATGAGCAGTTCTTC	CASSFTSWNEQFF
many	TRBV20-1	TRBJ1-1	TRBD1	TGCAGTGTTAGGTCAGGGGGCCCTGCTTTCTTT	CSVRSGGPAFF
-	TRBV29-1	TRBJ1-1	-	TGCAGCGTTGGTCGAGTCCTGAACACTGAAGCTTTCTTT	CSVGRVLNTEAFF
many	TRBV5-8	TRBJ1-2	-	TGTGCCAGCAGAGGACAGAACTATGGCTACACCTTC	CASRGQNYGYTF
-	TRBV12-3/TRBV12-4	TRBJ2-3	-	TGTGCCGGAGGGGTACGTGACACAGATACGCAGTATTTT	CAGGVRDTDTQYF
-	TRBV7-3	TRBJ1-5	-	TGTGCCAACCGGCTGGGGAAGGGGAAAGGAAATCAGCCCCAGCATTTT	CANRLGKGKGNQPQHF
-	TRBV28	TRBJ1-1	-	TGTGCCAGCAGTTTAGCGGTCTTTAACACTGAAGCTTTCTTT	CASSLAVFNTEAFF
-	TRBV6-6	TRBJ2-1	-	TGTGCCAGCAGTTCGGACTGGAGCTCCTACAATGAGCAGTTCTTC	CASSSDWSSYNEQFF
-	TRBV20-1	TRBJ2-7	-	TGCAGTGCTAAAGGCGGTACCTACGAGCAGTACTTC	CSAKGGTYEQYF
-	TRBV4-1	TRBJ1-2	-	TGCGCCAGCAGCCAAGATGCTGCAGGGTGTTATGGCTACACCTTC	CASSQDAAGCYGYTF
once	TRBV4-1	TRBJ1-2	TRBD1	TGCGCCAGCAGCCAAGTGACAGGGGAGTATGGCTACACCTTC	CASSQVTGEYGYTF
-	TRBV20-1	TRBJ2-5	TRBD2	TGCAGTGGTTTCCGTTTGGCGCTAGCGGGGGGACGAGAGACCCAGTACTTC	CSGFRLALAGGRETQYF
few	TRBV5-4	TRBJ1-2	-	TGTGCCAGCAGCTTAGATGTAGGTGGCTACACCTTC	CASSLDVGGYTF
many	TRBV20-1	TRBJ1-1	-	TGCAGTGCTAGAAGGGCCGGGGATGACACTGAAGCTTTCTTT	CSARRAGDDTEAFF
few	TRBV23-1	TRBJ2-7	-	TGCGCCAGCAGTCAATGGGAAGGCGAGCAGTACTTC	CASSQWEGEQYF
many	TRBV20-1	TRBJ2-5	-	TGCAGTTCTGTTGGAGAGACCCAGTACTTC	CSSVGETQYF
many	TRBV20-1	TRBJ1-5	-	TGCAGTGCTGGTACTCCTCGGCAGCCCCAGCATTTT	CSAGTPRQPQHF
few	TRBV30	TRBJ1-2	-	TGTGCCTGGAGTGGAGCTGGAGGAGGGCTTATAAATGGCTACACCTTC	CAWSGAGGGLINGYTF
-	TRBV5-4	TRBJ2-3	TRBD2	TGTGCCAGCAGCTTGGCCCCCGTGACTAGCGGGGGGGCCAGAGTCAGCACAGATACGCAGTATTTT	CASSLAPVTSGGARVSTDTQYF
few	TRBV5-6	TRBJ1-2	TRBD1	TGTGCCAGCAGCTCGAGACCTCAGGGGGCGGACACCTTC	CASSSRPQGADTF
-	TRBV25-1	TRBJ2-7	-	TGTGCCAGCCGGACCAAGATATCCTACGAGCAGTACTTC	CASRTKISYEQYF
many	TRBV7-8	TRBJ2-1	-	TGTGCCAGCAGTTCCCTTAGGGGCTACAATGAGCAGTTCTTC	CASSSLRGYNEQFF
-	TRBV19	TRBJ1-5	-	TGTGCCAGTAGTCCGGACAACTATAGCAATCAGCCCCAGCATTTT	CASSPDNYSNQPQHF
few	TRBV3-1	TRBJ2-7	TRBD2	TGTGCCAGCAGCCTCCCCCCTAGCGGGGGCTTCTTTTACGAGCAGTACTTC	CASSLPPSGGFFYEQYF
few	TRBV12-3/TRBV12-4	TRBJ2-6	-	TGTGCCAGCAGTTTTGGTGAATTTGTAGCGCCGAAGTCTGGGGCCAACGTCCTGACTTTC	CASSFGEFVAPKSGANVLTF
many	TRBV28	TRBJ2-3	TRBD2	TGTGCCAGCAGCCGCCAACTAGCGCCTCCCACAGATACGCAGTATTTT	CASSRQLAPPTDTQYF
-	TRBV7-9	TRBJ2-1	-	TGTGCCAGCAGCCCACGGTCCATAAATGAGCAGTTCTTC	CASSPRSINEQFF
-	TRBV20-1	TRBJ2-3	-	TGCAGTGCTAGGACGAGGGGGGGCGGGGTCACAGATACGCAGTATTTT	CSARTRGGGVTDTQYF
many	TRBV4-1	TRBJ2-7	-	TGCGCCAGCAGTCAGAGTGTGGGCTACGAGCAGTACTTC	CASSQSVGYEQYF